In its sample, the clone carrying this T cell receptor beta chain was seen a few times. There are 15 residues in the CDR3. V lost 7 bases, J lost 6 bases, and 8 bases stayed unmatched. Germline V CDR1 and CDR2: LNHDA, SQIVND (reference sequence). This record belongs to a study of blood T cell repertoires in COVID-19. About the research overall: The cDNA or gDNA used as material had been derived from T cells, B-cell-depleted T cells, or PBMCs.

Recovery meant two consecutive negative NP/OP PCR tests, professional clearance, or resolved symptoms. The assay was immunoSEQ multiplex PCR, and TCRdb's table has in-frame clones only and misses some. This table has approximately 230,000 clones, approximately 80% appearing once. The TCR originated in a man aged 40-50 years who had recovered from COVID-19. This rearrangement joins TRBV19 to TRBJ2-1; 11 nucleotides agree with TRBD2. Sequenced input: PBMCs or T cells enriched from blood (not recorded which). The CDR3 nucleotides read TGTGCCAGTACCCTGGATAGCGGGAGGGGCAATGAGCAGTTCTTC. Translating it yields CASTLDSGRGNEQFF.